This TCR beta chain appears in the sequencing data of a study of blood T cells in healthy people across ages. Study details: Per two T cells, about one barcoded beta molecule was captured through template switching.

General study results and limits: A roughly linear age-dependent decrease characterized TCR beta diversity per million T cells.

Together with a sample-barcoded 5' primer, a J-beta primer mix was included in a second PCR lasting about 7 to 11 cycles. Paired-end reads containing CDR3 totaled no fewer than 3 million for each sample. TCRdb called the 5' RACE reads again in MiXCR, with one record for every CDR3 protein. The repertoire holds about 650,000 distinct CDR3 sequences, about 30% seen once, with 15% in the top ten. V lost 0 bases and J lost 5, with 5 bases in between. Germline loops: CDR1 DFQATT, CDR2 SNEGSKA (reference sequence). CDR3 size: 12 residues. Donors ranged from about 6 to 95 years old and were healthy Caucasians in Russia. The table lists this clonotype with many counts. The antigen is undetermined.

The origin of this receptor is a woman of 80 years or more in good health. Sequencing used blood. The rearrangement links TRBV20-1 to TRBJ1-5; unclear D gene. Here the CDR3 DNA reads TGCAGTGCTAGAGAATCAGATCAGCCCCAGCATTTT. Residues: CSARESDQPQHF.